The 23 T cell receptor beta chains below come from one sample, sequenced in a study of T-cell reconstitution after alpha-beta-depleted transplantation in children (TCRdb year 2016). Library preparation used PCR. Sequencing relied on an Illumina HiSeq 2500. Molecular barcoding was employed in the preparation of TCR libraries, with unique molecular identifiers being used to normalize TCRbeta repertoire quantification. In-frame beta chains were kept once TCRdb had trimmed the public reads at Q25 with fastp and called clones with MiXCR. One record per CDR3 amino acid sequence lists the most common genes and DNA. The sample table lists about 500,000 distinct CDR3 sequences, over 25% of them with a count of one. The ten largest clonotypes hold approximately 2.3% of the sample. The sequenced sample was PBMCs from the stem cell graft donor, obtained from the stem cell graft. The receptors stem from a human donor who donated a stem cell graft to a child with aplastic anemia.

The table lists this clonotype with a few counts. The chain is built from TRBV20-1 and TRBJ2-7; D is perhaps TRBD1 or TRBD2 (11 bases each). V was pared by 3 bases and J by 3 bases, with 24 bases between. The CDR3 is 17 amino acids. CDR1 DFQATT and CDR2 SNEGSKA come from the germline V gene (reference sequence). CDR3 sequence reads: CSASGTGGTSGSYEQYF. The CDR3, as DNA: TGCAGTGCTAGCGGGACAGGGGGTACTAGCGGGAGCTACGAGCAGTACTTC.

This clonotype was counted a few times. The chain has TRBV7-2 and TRBJ1-1; 7 positions match TRBD1. Germline V gives CDR1 SGHTA, CDR2 FQGNSA. This CDR3 contains 15 residues. Unmatched junction bases numbered 6, after V lost 5 bases and J lost 0 bases. CDR3 residues: CASSTSGQLNTEAFF. CDR3 sequence (DNA): TGTGCCAGCAGCACCTCGGGACAGCTGAACACTGAAGCTTTCTTT.

J is TRBJ2-4 and V is TRBV12-3 or TRBV12-4, with 7 bases fitting TRBD2. J lost 2 bases, V lost 5 bases, and 6 bases had no gene match. The CDR3 consists of 15 residues. CDR3 sequence (DNA): TGTGCCAGCAGTCAAAGCGGGATGACCAAAAACATTCAGTACTTC. This gives the protein CASSQSGMTKNIQYF.

The V call is TRBV6-7, the J call TRBJ2-1; 9 positions agree with TRBD2. TRBV6-7 is designated an ORF whose function remains uncertain. Trimming removed 0 bases from V and 3 bases from J; junction bases left unmatched: 6. This CDR3 has 17 amino acids. CDR3 amino acids: CASSYSKGSGGYNEQFF. CDR3 DNA: TGTGCCAGCAGTTACTCGAAAGGTAGCGGGGGCTACAATGAGCAGTTCTTC.

CDR3 amino acids: CASSQGSSGRRDTQYF. The DNA for the CDR3 is TGCGCCAGCAGCCAAGGGTCTAGCGGGAGGAGAGATACGCAGTATTTT. This chain joins TRBV4-3 and TRBJ2-3; TRBD2 matches at 11 bases. With V trimmed by 1 base and J by 5 bases, 5 bases remained unmatched. The germline CDR1 and CDR2 sequences are LGHNA and YSLEER. CDR3 length: 16 amino acids.

This clonotype was observed a few times. The rearrangement joins TRBV4-3 to TRBJ2-7; D is unresolved. The germline gives CDR1 LGHNA, CDR2 YSLEER. V shed 0 bases and J shed 4 bases, with 10 bases lying between them. The CDR3 has 14 residues. The CDR3 sequence: CASSQDTRYYEQYF. CDR3 coding DNA: TGCGCCAGCAGCCAAGATACAAGATATTACGAGCAGTACTTC.

This chain joins TRBV7-8 and TRBJ1-6; 7 bases agree with TRBD1. Germline trimming cut 6 bases from V and 10 bases from J; bases unmatched to any gene: 12. CDR1 and CDR2 from the germline V gene are SGHVS and FQNEAQ. The CDR3 is 15 residues long. This chain's CDR3 is CASRGNRGTASPLHF. CDR3 DNA: TGTGCCAGCAGAGGAAATCGGGGGACAGCATCACCCCTCCACTTT.

The V and J genes are TRBV28 and TRBJ1-3, with a weak D call TRBD1 (5 bases). V was clipped by 5 bases and J by 2 bases, with 13 bases between them. CDR1 is MDHEN, CDR2 SYDVKM, per germline. The CDR3 is 15 residues long. In nucleotides, the CDR3 is TGTGCCAGCAGTGGACATGGTGTCCCTGGAAACACCATATATTTT. Amino acids: CASSGHGVPGNTIYF.

The V call is TRBV12-3 or TRBV12-4, the J call TRBJ2-1; TRBD1 matches 11 bases. The length of the CDR3 is 14 residues. The V segment lost 7 bases and the J segment 9 bases; nucleotides outside the gene matches: 8. DNA for the CDR3: TGTGCCAGCATCCAAGGACAGGGGGCAGGTGAGCAGTTCTTC. Its translation is CASIQGQGAGEQFF.

This clonotype was observed a few times. This chain joins TRBV12-3 or TRBV12-4 and TRBJ2-1; D may match TRBD1 or TRBD2 (6 bases each). This CDR3 spans 13 amino acids. Trimming stripped 5 bases from V and 6 bases from J, with 11 bases between. CDR3 in amino acids: CASSPGGGNEQFF. The CDR3 DNA follows: TGTGCCAGCAGTCCAGGAGGGGGCAATGAGCAGTTCTTC.

The chain couples TRBV20-1 to TRBJ2-3; 10 positions agree with TRBD2. CDR1 is DFQATT and CDR2 is SNEGSKA in the germline V gene (reference sequence). The CDR3 sequence is 15 residues long. The trim removed 6 bases at V and 2 bases at J, leaving 8 bases unmatched. The CDR3, as DNA: TGCAGTGCCAGAATAGCGGGAGGATTCACAGATACGCAGTATTTT. This gives the protein CSARIAGGFTDTQYF.

The CDR3 region is CASSLVQLQETQYF. CDR3 in DNA: TGTGCCAGCAGCTTGGTTCAGCTACAAGAGACCCAGTACTTC. This chain joins TRBV5-5 and TRBJ2-5, with D unresolved. The CDR3 contains 14 residues. From germline, CDR1 is SGHKS and CDR2 YYEKEE (reference sequence). The V end lost 0 bases, the J end lost 2 bases, and 8 bases lay between the germline ends.

This chain uses TRBV12-3 or TRBV12-4 with TRBJ2-2, with D perhaps matching TRBD1 (6 bases). This CDR3 comprises 20 residues. Trimming removed 0 bases from V and 7 bases from J, with 27 bases in between. The CDR3 sequence is CASSLATGQIDRQVDGELFF. DNA of the CDR3: TGTGCCAGCAGTTTAGCTACGGGCCAAATTGACAGACAGGTTGACGGGGAGCTGTTTTTT.

This clonotype was recorded a few times. In DNA form, the CDR3 reads TGCAGCGTTGTTGTGGCAGGGCAGAACAATGAGCAGTTCTTC. This encodes CSVVVAGQNNEQFF. This chain joins TRBV29-1 and TRBJ2-1, with TRBD1 as a possible D gene (5 bases). Germline assignment: CDR1 SQVTM and CDR2 ANQGSEA. Trimming took 4 bases from V and 5 from J, leaving 15 bases between them. CDR3 length: 14 amino acids.

The genes are TRBV7-2 and TRBJ2-4; 9 bases agree with TRBD2. The CDR3 totals 16 residues. The germline V gene encodes CDR1 SGHTA and CDR2 FQGNSA. V trimming: 5 bases; J trimming: 2 bases; junction bases outside the gene matches: 7. The CDR3 DNA sequence: TGTGCCAGCAGCGAGGCGGGAGGGGGGACCAAAAACATTCAGTACTTC. It encodes CASSEAGGGTKNIQYF.

The chain carries TRBV9 and TRBJ2-3, with TRBD1 matching over 8 bases. V dropped 0 bases and J dropped 4; count of bases not matched to a gene: 4. The CDR3 runs to 15 residues. The germline V gene has CDR1 SGDLS and CDR2 YYNGEE. The CDR3 nucleotides read TGTGCCAGCAGCGTAGGGGGGACAGGCCCAGATACGCAGTATTTT. It encodes CASSVGGTGPDTQYF.

The chain links TRBV7-2 to TRBJ2-2; no clear D gene. CDR1 is SGHTA, CDR2 FQGNSA, per germline. CDR3 length: 12 amino acids. Trimming left V 5 bases short and J 3 bases short, with 4 bases between. The CDR3 nucleotides read TGTGCCAGCAGCGAATACACCGGGGAGCTGTTTTTT. It is translated as CASSEYTGELFF.

The genes are TRBV7-6 and TRBJ1-1; D might be TRBD1 (6 bases). Germline CDR1 is SGHVS and CDR2 is FNYEAQ. This CDR3 spans 11 amino acids. V was clipped by 5 bases and J by 9 bases, with 10 bases between them. CDR3 nucleotide sequence: TGTGCCAGCAGCCGGGACAATCAAGCTTTCTTT. This encodes CASSRDNQAFF.

The V gene is TRBV7-2, the J gene TRBJ2-7; D not resolved. This CDR3 is 12 amino acids long. Germline CDR1 SGHTA, CDR2 FQGNSA. Deletions cut 5 bases from V and 6 bases from J, with 11 bases between. The DNA of the CDR3 is TGTGCCAGCAGCGCCGTCCCACTCGAGCAGTACTTC. This gives the protein CASSAVPLEQYF. Full variable domain (remainder filled in from reference TRBV7-2 and TRBJ2-7): GAGVSQSPSNKVTEKGKDVELRCDPISGHTALYWYRQSLGQGLEFLIYFQGNSAPDKSGLPSDRFSAERTGGSVSTLTIQRTQQEDSAVYLCASSAVPLEQYFGPGTRLTVT.

The chain carries TRBV4-3 and TRBJ1-3, with D possibly being TRBD1 (5 bases). The CDR3 has 14 amino acids. Germline V gene lookup returns CDR1 LGHNA and CDR2 YSLEER. V was trimmed by 3 bases and J by 3 bases, leaving 9 bases between them. The DNA of the CDR3 is TGCGCCAGCAGCCAGACCGACAGTGGAAACACCATATATTTT. Protein product: CASSQTDSGNTIYF.

The chain joins TRBV6-2 or TRBV6-3 to TRBJ2-1, with 10 bases fitting TRBD2. The length of the CDR3 is 14 residues. Trimming at V came to 6 bases and at J to 9 bases, leaving 8 bases not matched to a gene. Germline V gene lookup returns CDR1 MNHEY and CDR2 SVGEGT. The CDR3 DNA is TGTGCCAGCAGGCTAGCGGGAGATAGGAGTGAGCAGTTCTTC. It encodes CASRLAGDRSEQFF.

In this sample, this clonotype turned up a few times. The chain combines TRBV7-8 with TRBJ2-1; 7 nucleotides agree with TRBD1. This CDR3 contains 15 residues. Losses at the gene ends were 6 bases for V and 3 bases for J; bases not matched to a gene: 8. Germline CDR1 SGHVS, CDR2 FQNEAQ. The CDR3 DNA is TGTGCCAGCAGTACACAGGGGACATACTACAATGAGCAGTTCTTC. Its protein product is CASSTQGTYYNEQFF.

The chain carries TRBV3-1 and TRBJ2-3, with D uncertain. The V and J ends lost 1 base and 4 bases respectively, with 9 bases between them. Germline lookup yields CDR1 LGHDT and CDR2 YNNKEL (reference sequence). CDR3 length: 14 amino acids. CDR3 DNA: TGTGCCAGCAGCCAAGCTGATGTAGCAGATACGCAGTATTTT. It encodes CASSQADVADTQYF.